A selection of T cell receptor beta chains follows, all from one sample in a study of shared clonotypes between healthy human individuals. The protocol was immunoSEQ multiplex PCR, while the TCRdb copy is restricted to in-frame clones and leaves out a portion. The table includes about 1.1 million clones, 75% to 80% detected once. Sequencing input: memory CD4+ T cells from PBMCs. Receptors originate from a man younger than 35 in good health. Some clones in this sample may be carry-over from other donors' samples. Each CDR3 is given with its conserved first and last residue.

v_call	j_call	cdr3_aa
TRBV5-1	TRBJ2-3	CASRSTGAEGDTQYF
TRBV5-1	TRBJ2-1	CASSYRDDEQFF
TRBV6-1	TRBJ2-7	CAANNSYEQYF
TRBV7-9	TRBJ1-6	CASSQGGGGNSPLHF
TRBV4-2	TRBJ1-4	CASSQGQTNEKLFF
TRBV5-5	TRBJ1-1	CASSLTANTEAFF
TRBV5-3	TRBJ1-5	CARSLRVGGIGSREPQHF
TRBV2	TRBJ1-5	CASSAEGNSNQPQHF
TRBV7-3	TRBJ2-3	CASSSLAGETDTQYF
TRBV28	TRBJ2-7	CASRRQGAGEQYF
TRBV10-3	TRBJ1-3	CAISEAGSGNTIYF
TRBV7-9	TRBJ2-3	CASSLEGANTDTQYF
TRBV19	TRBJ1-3	CASSMWRSSGNTIYF
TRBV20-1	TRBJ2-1	CSALGEGEQFF
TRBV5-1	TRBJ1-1	CASTGQLNTEAFF
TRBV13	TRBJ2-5	CASSRKGRGMHF
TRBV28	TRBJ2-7	CASSFGLAGIEQYF
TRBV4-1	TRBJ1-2	CASSQDPGTGVGYTF
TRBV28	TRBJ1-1	CASSFPLWTGGSTEAFF
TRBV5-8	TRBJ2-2	CASSLRQARYGELFF